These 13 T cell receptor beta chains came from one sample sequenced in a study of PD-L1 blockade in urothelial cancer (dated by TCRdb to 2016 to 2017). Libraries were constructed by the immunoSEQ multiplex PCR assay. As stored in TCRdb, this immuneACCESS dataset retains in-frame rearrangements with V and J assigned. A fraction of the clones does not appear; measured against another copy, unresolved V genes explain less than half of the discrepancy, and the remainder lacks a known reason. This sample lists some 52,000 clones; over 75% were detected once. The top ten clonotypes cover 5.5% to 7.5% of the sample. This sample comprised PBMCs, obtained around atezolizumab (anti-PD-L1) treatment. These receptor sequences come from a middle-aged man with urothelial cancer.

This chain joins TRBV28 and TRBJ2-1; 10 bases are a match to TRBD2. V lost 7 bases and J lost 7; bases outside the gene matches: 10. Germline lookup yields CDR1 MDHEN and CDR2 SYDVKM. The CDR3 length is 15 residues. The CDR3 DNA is TGTGCCAGCATACTTCTAGCGGGAGATCGAAATGAGCAGTTCTTC. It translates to CASILLAGDRNEQFF.

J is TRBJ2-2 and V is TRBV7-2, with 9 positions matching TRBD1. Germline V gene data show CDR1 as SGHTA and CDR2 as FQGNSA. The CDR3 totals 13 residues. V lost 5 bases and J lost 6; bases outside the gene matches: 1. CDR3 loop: CASSRDRAGELFF. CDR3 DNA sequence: TGTGCCAGCAGCCGGGACAGGGCCGGGGAGCTGTTTTTT.

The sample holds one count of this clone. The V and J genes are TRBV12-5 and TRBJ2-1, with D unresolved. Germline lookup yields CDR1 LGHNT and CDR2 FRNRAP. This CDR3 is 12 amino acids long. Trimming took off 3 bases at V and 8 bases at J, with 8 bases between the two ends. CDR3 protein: CASGLAFDEQFF. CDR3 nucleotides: TGTGCTAGTGGTTTAGCGTTCGATGAGCAGTTCTTC. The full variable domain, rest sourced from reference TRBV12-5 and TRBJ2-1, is DARVTQTPRHKVTEMGQEVTMRCQPILGHNTVFWYRQTMMQGLELLAYFRNRAPLDDSGMPKDRFSAEMPDATLATLKIQPSEPRDSAVYFCASGLAFDEQFFGPGTRLTVL.

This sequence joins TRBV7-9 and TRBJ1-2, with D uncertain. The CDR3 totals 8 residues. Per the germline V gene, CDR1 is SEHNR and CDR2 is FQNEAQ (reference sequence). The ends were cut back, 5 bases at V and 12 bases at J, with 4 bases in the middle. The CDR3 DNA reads TGTGCCAGCAGCCCAAACACCTTC. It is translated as CASSPNTF.

CDR3 nucleotide sequence: TGTGCCAGCAGCACCGCCGACAGGGGCCACTCTGGAAACACCATATATTTT. Translation gives CASSTADRGHSGNTIYF. The genes are TRBV13 and TRBJ1-3; TRBD1 aligns across 8 bases. Germline V CDR1 and CDR2: PRHDT, FYEKMQ (reference sequence). There are 17 residues in the CDR3. V trimming: 5 bases; J trimming: 0 bases; junction bases outside the gene matches: 9.

In DNA form, the CDR3 reads TGTGCCAGCAGCTTAGACGGGTTTCGAGGAGATAATGGCTACACCTTC. Translation: CASSLDGFRGDNGYTF. J is TRBJ1-2 and V is TRBV7-9; no definite D call. V gave up 1 base and J gave up 6 bases, with 18 bases separating them. The CDR3 contains 16 residues. Germline V CDR1 and CDR2: SEHNR, FQNEAQ (reference sequence).

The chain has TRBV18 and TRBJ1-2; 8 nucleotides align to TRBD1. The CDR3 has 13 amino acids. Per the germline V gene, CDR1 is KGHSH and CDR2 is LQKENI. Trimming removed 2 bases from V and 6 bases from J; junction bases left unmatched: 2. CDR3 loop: CASSPLQGDGYTF. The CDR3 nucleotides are TGTGCCAGCTCACCATTACAGGGGGATGGCTACACCTTC.

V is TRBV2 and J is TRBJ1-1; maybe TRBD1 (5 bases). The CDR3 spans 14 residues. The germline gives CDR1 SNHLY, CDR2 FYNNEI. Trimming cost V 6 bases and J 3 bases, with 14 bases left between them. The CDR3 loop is CASSYSGEDTEAFF. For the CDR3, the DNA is TGTGCCAGCAGCTACTCGGGGGAGGACACTGAAGCTTTCTTT. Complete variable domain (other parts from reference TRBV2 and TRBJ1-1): EPEVTQTPSHQVTQMGQEVILRCVPISNHLYFYWYRQILGQKVEFLVSFYNNEISEKSEIFDDQFSVERPDGSNFTLKIRSTKLEDSAMYFCASSYSGEDTEAFFGQGTRLTVV.

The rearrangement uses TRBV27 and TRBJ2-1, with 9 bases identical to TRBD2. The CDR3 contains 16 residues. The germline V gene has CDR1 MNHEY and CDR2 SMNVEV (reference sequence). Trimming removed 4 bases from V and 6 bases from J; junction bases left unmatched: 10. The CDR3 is CASSSYLGLARNEQFF. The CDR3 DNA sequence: TGTGCCAGCAGTTCATACCTGGGACTAGCTCGCAATGAGCAGTTCTTC.

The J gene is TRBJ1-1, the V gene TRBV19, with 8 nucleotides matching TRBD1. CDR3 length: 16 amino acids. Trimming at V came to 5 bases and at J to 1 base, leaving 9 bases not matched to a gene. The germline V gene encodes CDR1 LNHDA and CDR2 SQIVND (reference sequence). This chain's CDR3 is CASSFRHTGGNTEAFF. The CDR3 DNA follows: TGTGCCAGTAGTTTCCGTCATACAGGGGGGAACACTGAAGCTTTCTTT.

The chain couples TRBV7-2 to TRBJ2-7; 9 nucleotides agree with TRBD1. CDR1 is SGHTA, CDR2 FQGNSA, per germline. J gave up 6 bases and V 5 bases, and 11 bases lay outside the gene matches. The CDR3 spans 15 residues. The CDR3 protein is CASSPPAGQGGEQYF. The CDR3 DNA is TGTGCCAGCAGCCCTCCCGCGGGACAGGGCGGCGAGCAGTACTTC.

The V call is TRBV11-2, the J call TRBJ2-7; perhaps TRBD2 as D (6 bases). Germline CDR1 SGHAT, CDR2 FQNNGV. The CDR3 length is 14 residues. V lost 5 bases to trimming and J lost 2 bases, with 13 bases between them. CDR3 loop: CASSPRGTPYEQYF. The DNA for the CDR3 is TGTGCCAGCAGCCCTAGAGGGACTCCCTACGAGCAGTACTTC.

This chain's CDR3 is CAQGRASGSLTYEQYF. The DNA for the CDR3 is TGTGCCCAAGGCCGGGCTAGCGGGAGTCTTACGTACGAGCAGTACTTC. The J gene is TRBJ2-7, the V gene TRBV30, with 10 bases fitting TRBD2. The CDR3 runs 16 residues. Germline CDR1 and CDR2: GTSNPN and SVGIG (reference sequence). Unmatched junction bases numbered 17, after V lost 8 bases and J lost 4 bases.